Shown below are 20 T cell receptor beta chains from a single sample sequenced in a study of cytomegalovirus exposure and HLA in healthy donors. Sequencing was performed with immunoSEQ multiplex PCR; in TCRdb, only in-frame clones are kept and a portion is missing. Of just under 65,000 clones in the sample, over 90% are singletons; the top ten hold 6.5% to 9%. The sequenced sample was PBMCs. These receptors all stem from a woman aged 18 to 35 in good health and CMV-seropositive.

This chain's CDR3 is CASSQGTEETQYF. CDR3 in DNA: TGTGCCAGCAGCCAGGGGACAGAAGAGACCCAGTACTTC. The rearrangement links TRBV7-3 to TRBJ2-5; TRBD1 matches at 7 bases. The germline V gene has CDR1 SGHTA and CDR2 FQGTGA. This CDR3 has 13 residues. V lost 5 bases to trimming and J lost 3 bases; unmatched junction nucleotides: 3. The complete variable domain, with remaining parts taken from reference TRBV7-3 and TRBJ2-5, reads GAGVSQTPSNKVTEKGKYVELRCDPISGHTALYWYRQSLGQGPEFLIYFQGTGAADDSGLPNDRFFAVRPEGSVSTLKIQRTERGDSAVYLCASSQGTEETQYFGPGTRLLVL.

CDR3 amino acids: CASSPINQGADTQYF. The CDR3 DNA follows: TGTGCCAGCTCACCCATCAACCAAGGGGCGGATACGCAGTATTTT. The genes are TRBV18 and TRBJ2-3; a possible D gene is TRBD1 (5 bases). The CDR3 covers 15 residues. Germline values: CDR1 KGHSH, CDR2 LQKENI. Trimming cost V 3 bases and J 6 bases, with 16 bases left between them.

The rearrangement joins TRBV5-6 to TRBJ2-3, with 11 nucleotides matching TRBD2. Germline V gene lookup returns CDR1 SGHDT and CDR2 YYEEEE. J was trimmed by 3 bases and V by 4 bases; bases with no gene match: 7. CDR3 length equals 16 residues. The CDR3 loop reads CASSLLAGVSTDTQYF. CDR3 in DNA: TGTGCCAGCAGCCTACTAGCGGGAGTTAGTACAGATACGCAGTATTTT.

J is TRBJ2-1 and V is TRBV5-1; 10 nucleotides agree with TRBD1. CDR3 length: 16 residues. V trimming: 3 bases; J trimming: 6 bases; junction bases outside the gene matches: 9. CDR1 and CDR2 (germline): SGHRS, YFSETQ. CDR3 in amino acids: CASSSPWDRGLNEQFF. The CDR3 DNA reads TGCGCCAGCAGCTCACCGTGGGACAGGGGCCTCAATGAGCAGTTCTTC.

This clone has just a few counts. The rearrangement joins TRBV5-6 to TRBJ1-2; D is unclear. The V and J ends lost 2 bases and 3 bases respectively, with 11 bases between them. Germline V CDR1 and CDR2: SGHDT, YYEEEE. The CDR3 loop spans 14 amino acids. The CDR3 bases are TGTGCCAGCAGCTTTCTCCCCCGGGACTATGGCTACACCTTC. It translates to CASSFLPRDYGYTF. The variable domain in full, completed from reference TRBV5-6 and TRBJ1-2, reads DAGVTQSPTHLIKTRGQQVTLRCSPKSGHDTVSWYQQALGQGPQFIFQYYEEEERQRGNFPDRFSGHQFPNYSSELNVNALLLGDSALYLCASSFLPRDYGYTFGSGTRLTVV.

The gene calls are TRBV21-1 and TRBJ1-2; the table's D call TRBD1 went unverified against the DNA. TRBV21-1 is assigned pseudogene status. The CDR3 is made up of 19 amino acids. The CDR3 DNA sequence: TGTGCCAGCAGCATAGCCTCCAGGGACAGGGAAATAGCTAACTATGGCTACACCTTC. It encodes CASSIASRDREIANYGYTF.

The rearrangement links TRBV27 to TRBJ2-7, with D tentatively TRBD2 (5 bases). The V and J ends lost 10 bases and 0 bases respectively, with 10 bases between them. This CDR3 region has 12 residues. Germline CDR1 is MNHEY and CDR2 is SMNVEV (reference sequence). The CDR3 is CATGGSSYEQYF. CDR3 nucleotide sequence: TGTGCCACCGGTGGGAGCTCCTACGAGCAGTACTTC.

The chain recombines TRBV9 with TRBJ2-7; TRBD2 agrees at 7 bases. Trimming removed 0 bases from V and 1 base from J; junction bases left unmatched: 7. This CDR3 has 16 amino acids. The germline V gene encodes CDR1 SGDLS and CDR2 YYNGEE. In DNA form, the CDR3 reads TGTGCCAGCAGCGTAGGGGGTGCTAGCGGATCCTACGAGCAGTACTTC. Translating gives CASSVGGASGSYEQYF. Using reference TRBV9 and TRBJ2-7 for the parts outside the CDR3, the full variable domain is DSGVTQTPKHLITATGQRVTLRCSPRSGDLSVYWYQQSLDQGLQFLIQYYNGEERAKGNILERFSAQQFPDLHSELNLSSLELGDSALYFCASSVGGASGSYEQYFGPGTRLTVT.

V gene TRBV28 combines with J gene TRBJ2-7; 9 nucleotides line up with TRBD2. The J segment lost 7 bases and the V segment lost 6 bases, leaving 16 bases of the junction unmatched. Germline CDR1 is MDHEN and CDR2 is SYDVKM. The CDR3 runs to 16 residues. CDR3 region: CASSLTSTSGVREQYF. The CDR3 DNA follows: TGTGCCAGCAGCCTCACTTCGACTAGCGGAGTTCGTGAGCAGTACTTC.

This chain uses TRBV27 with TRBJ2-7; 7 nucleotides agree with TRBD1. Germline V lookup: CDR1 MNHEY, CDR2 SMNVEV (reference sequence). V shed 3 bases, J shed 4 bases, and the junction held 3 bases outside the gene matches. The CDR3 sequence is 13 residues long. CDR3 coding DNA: TGTGCCAGCAGTTTGGAACAGGGGTACGAGCAGTACTTC. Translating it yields CASSLEQGYEQYF.

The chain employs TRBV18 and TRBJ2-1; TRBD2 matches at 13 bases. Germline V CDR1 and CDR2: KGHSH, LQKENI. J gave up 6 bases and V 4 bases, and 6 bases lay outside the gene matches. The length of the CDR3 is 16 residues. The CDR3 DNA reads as TGTGCCAGCTCACTCCCGGGACTAGCGGGATCCAATGAGCAGTTCTTC. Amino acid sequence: CASSLPGLAGSNEQFF.

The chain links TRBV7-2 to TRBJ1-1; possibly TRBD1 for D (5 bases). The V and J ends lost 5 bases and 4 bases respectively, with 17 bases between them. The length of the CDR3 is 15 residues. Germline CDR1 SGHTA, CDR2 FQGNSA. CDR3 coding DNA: TGTGCCAGCAGCACCCTCGCTGGGGCGATCACTGAAGCTTTCTTT. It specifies CASSTLAGAITEAFF.

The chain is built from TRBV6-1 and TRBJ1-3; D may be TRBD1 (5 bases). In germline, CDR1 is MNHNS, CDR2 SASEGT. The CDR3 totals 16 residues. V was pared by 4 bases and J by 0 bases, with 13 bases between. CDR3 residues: CASSAQVEFSGNTIYF. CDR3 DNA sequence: TGTGCCAGCAGTGCACAGGTTGAATTCTCTGGAAACACCATATATTTT.

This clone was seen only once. In DNA form, the CDR3 reads TGTGCCAGCAGCTTAGTTCCCGGGAGGCCGACCAGAAGTGAAAAACTGTTTTTT. It translates to CASSLVPGRPTRSEKLFF. The chain is built from TRBV7-2 and TRBJ1-4; D gene ambiguous. The germline V gene has CDR1 SGHTA and CDR2 FQGNSA. The CDR3 has 18 residues. With 1 base removed from V and 7 bases from J, the gap between germline ends came to 22 bases.

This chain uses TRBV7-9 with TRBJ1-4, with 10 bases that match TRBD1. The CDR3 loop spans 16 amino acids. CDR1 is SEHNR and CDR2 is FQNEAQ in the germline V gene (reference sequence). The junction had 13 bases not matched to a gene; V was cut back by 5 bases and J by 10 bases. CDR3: CASSPSQGQGLGKLFF. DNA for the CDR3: TGTGCCAGCAGCCCTAGCCAGGGACAGGGGCTAGGAAAACTGTTTTTT.

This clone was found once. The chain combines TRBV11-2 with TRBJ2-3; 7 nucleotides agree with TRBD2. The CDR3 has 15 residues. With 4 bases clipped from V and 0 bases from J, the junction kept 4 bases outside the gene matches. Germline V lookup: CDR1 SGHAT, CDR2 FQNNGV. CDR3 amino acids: CASSSSGASTDTQYF. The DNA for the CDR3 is TGTGCCAGCAGCTCCAGCGGGGCTAGCACAGATACGCAGTATTTT. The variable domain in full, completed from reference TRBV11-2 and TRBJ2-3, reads EAGVAQSPRYKIIEKRQSVAFWCNPISGHATLYWYQQILGQGPKLLIQFQNNGVVDDSQLPKDRFSAERLKGVDSTLKIQPAKLEDSAVYLCASSSSGASTDTQYFGPGTRLTVL.

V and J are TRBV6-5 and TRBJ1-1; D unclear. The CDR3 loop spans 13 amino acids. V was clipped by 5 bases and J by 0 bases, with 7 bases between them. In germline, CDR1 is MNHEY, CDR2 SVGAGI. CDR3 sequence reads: CASSDTVNTEAFF. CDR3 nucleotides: TGTGCCAGCAGTGACACCGTGAACACTGAAGCTTTCTTT.

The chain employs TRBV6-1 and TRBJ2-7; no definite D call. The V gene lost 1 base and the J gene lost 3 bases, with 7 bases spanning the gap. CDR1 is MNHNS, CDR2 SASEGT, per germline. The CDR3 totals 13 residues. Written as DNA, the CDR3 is TGTGCCAGCAGTGAAGAGAGAGGCTACGAGCAGTACTTC. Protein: CASSEERGYEQYF.

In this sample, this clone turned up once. CDR3 in amino acids: CASSLRFKETQYF. The CDR3 bases are TGTGCCAGCAGTTTGCGGTTTAAAGAGACCCAGTACTTC. The gene calls are TRBV28 and TRBJ2-5; no firm D call. CDR1 and CDR2 from the germline V gene are MDHEN and SYDVKM. This CDR3 comprises 13 residues. Trimming shortened V by 3 bases and J by 3 bases, and 8 bases separated the two germline ends. Full variable domain (outside the CDR3, taken from reference TRBV28 and TRBJ2-5): DVKVTQSSRYLVKRTGEKVFLECVQDMDHENMFWYRQDPGLGLRLIYFSYDVKMKEKGDIPEGYSVSREKKERFSLILESASTNQTSMYLCASSLRFKETQYFGPGTRLLVL.

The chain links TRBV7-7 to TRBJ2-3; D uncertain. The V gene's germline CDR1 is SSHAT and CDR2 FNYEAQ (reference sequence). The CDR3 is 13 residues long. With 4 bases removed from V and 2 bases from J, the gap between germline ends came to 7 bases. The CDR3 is CASSSRVTDTQYF. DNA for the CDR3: TGTGCCAGCAGCTCCCGGGTCACAGATACGCAGTATTTT.